A single sample gave rise to the 19 T cell receptor beta chains below, sequenced in a study of T cells in localized non-small cell lung cancer. The table came from immunoSEQ multiplex PCR; TCRdb's copy has only in-frame clones and leaves some out. The sample holds about 1,400 clones; approximately 35% are singletons and the top ten take 7% to 9%. Here the sequenced sample was normal lung tissue next to the tumor, taken before any cancer treatment. These receptors came from a woman aged 40-75 years with stage I squamous cell lung carcinoma.

The chain joins TRBV19 to TRBJ1-1, with 10 bases that match TRBD1. V shed 7 bases and J 1 base; nucleotides not matched to a gene: 6. The CDR3 runs to 15 residues. The V gene's germline CDR1 is LNHDA and CDR2 SQIVND (reference sequence). The CDR3 DNA sequence: TGTGCCAGTACCAAGGGGGACAGGGGGAACACTGAAGCTTTCTTT. It specifies CASTKGDRGNTEAFF.

This clone was counted a few times. For the CDR3, the DNA is TGCGCCAGCAGCCAAGAATCGCGAGGAGGCACAGATACGCAGTATTTT. This codes for CASSQESRGGTDTQYF. The rearrangement links TRBV4-1 to TRBJ2-3; no reliable D call. Germline V gene sequence: CDR1 MGHRA, CDR2 YSYEKL. CDR3 length: 16 residues. Deletions cut 0 bases from V and 1 base from J, with 11 bases between.

The rearrangement joins TRBV19 to TRBJ1-2; TRBD1 matches at 9 bases. V lost 6 bases to trimming and J lost 6 bases; unmatched junction nucleotides: 8. Germline assignment: CDR1 LNHDA and CDR2 SQIVND (reference sequence). The CDR3 length is 14 residues. The CDR3 protein is CASRRDRVENGYTF. The CDR3 DNA sequence: TGTGCCAGTAGGAGGGACAGGGTGGAAAATGGCTACACCTTC.

The rearrangement uses TRBV30 and TRBJ2-1; D gene uncertain. CDR3 size: 15 residues. Germline V gene data show CDR1 as GTSNPN and CDR2 as SVGIG (reference sequence). V dropped 2 bases and J dropped 7 bases, with 18 bases sitting between them. This CDR3 is CAWSTGIERTNEQFF. CDR3 nucleotide sequence: TGTGCCTGGAGTACTGGGATAGAGCGAACGAATGAGCAGTTCTTC.

This clone has only a few counts. This sequence joins TRBV9 and TRBJ1-3; D unclear. The CDR3 covers 17 residues. CDR1 SGDLS and CDR2 YYNGEE come from the germline V gene. The germline V and J ends were trimmed by 4 bases and 1 base, with 18 bases remaining between them. The CDR3 loop reads CASSPGPELLSGNTIYF. In nucleotides, the CDR3 is TGTGCCAGCAGCCCTGGTCCTGAACTCCTTTCTGGAAACACCATATATTTT.

This clone was counted between two and nine times. This chain links TRBV6-8 with TRBJ2-3; D may be TRBD2 (5 bases). CDR1 is MNHGY and CDR2 is SAAAGT in the germline V gene. V was clipped by 3 bases and J by 4 bases, with 11 bases between them. The CDR3 spans 14 residues. For the CDR3, the DNA is TGTGCCAGCAGTTATTCGGGGATCGCAGATACGCAGTATTTT. Encoded protein: CASSYSGIADTQYF.

In its sample, this clone is medium-sized. This chain uses TRBV6-8 with TRBJ2-5; D may be TRBD2 (6 bases). Trimming shortened V by 2 bases and J by 2 bases, and 9 bases separated the two germline ends. Germline V gene sequence: CDR1 MNHGY, CDR2 SAAAGT. This CDR3 region has 14 residues. CDR3 residues: CASSYGGEQETQYF. The CDR3 region has the DNA TGTGCCAGCAGTTACGGCGGGGAACAAGAGACCCAGTACTTC.

The chain employs TRBV19 and TRBJ1-1; maybe TRBD1 (5 bases). V was pared by 7 bases and J by 10 bases, with 13 bases between. The CDR3 has 11 amino acids. CDR1 is LNHDA, CDR2 SQIVND, per germline (reference sequence). This CDR3 reads CASTDRRGAFF. The CDR3 bases are TGTGCCAGTACAGATAGAAGGGGAGCTTTCTTT. Looking up the rest from reference TRBV19 and TRBJ1-1 gives the full variable domain: DGGITQSPKYLFRKEGQNVTLSCEQNLNHDAMYWYRQDPGQGLRLIYYSQIVNDFQKGDIAEGYSVSREKKESFPLTVTSAQKNPTAFYLCASTDRRGAFFGQGTRLTVV.

There are a few counts of this clone. The chain employs TRBV4-1 and TRBJ2-7, with D tentatively TRBD1 (5 bases). The germline CDR1 and CDR2 sequences are MGHRA and YSYEKL. V was cut by 2 bases and J by 5 bases, with 16 bases left in between. This CDR3 has 15 amino acids. CDR3 loop: CASSQFDKGHDEQYF. The CDR3, as DNA: TGCGCCAGCAGCCAATTTGACAAGGGGCATGACGAGCAGTACTTC.

The chain links TRBV30 to TRBJ1-2; weak D call: TRBD1 (6 bases). Germline CDR1 reads GTSNPN; CDR2 reads SVGIG (reference sequence). Between the trimmed V and J ends, which lost 3 bases and 4 bases, there was a span of 12 bases. The CDR3 length is 13 residues. CDR3 amino acids: CAWRPWTAYGYTF. In nucleotides, the CDR3 is TGTGCCTGGAGGCCCTGGACAGCCTATGGCTACACCTTC.

This clone was seen only a few times. V gene TRBV4-1 combines with J gene TRBJ1-2; D remains ambiguous. V shed 1 base and J shed 4 bases, with 13 bases lying between them. This CDR3 region has 15 residues. Germline CDR1 and CDR2: MGHRA and YSYEKL. CDR3: CASSQAGSQVYGYTF. In nucleotides, the CDR3 is TGCGCCAGCAGCCAAGCTGGCAGCCAGGTCTATGGCTACACCTTC.

This clone was found a few times. This rearrangement joins TRBV6-8 to TRBJ2-7; 7 nucleotides agree with TRBD2. The V segment lost 5 bases and the J segment 2 bases; nucleotides outside the gene matches: 3. CDR1 MNHGY and CDR2 SAAAGT come from the germline V gene. The length of the CDR3 is 13 residues. The CDR3 DNA reads TGTGCCAGCAGTGAGGGAGGGCCCTACGAGCAGTACTTC. Encoded protein: CASSEGGPYEQYF.

The chain joins TRBV6-8 to TRBJ1-6, with D possibly matching TRBD1 (5 bases). Germline V gene sequence: CDR1 MNHGY, CDR2 SAAAGT. V shed 1 base and J shed 7 bases, with 14 bases lying between them. The CDR3 sequence is 16 residues long. CDR3 residues: CASSYYSSDRNSPLHF. The CDR3 DNA is TGTGCCAGCAGTTACTATTCTAGTGACAGAAATTCACCCCTCCACTTT.

J is TRBJ2-1 and V is TRBV30; 8 nucleotides match TRBD2. V dropped 1 base and J dropped 5; count of bases not matched to a gene: 1. This CDR3 is built from 13 residues. In germline, CDR1 is GTSNPN, CDR2 SVGIG (reference sequence). CDR3 in DNA: TGTGCCTGGAGTGAACTAGCGGACAATGAGCAGTTCTTC. This codes for CAWSELADNEQFF.

This clone was found a few times. The chain combines TRBV11-3 with TRBJ2-7; 9 positions match TRBD2. J was trimmed by 6 bases and V by 5 bases; bases with no gene match: 11. CDR3 length: 15 residues. Germline CDR1 reads SGHNT; CDR2 reads YENEEA. The CDR3 bases are TGTGCCAGCAGCCAGGGTAGCGGGGGCCCACGCGAGCAGTACTTC. Protein product: CASSQGSGGPREQYF.

The V and J genes are TRBV30 and TRBJ1-2, with D possibly being TRBD1 (5 bases). The CDR3 has 12 amino acids. Germline CDR1 GTSNPN, CDR2 SVGIG (reference sequence). Deletions cut 3 bases from V and 5 bases from J, with 10 bases between. In DNA, the CDR3 is TGTGCCTGGAGCTCGACAGCTTATGGCTACACCTTC. Translated, it gives CAWSSTAYGYTF.

This chain connects TRBV19 to TRBJ2-7; weak D call: TRBD2 (6 bases). Trimming pared 8 bases from V and 0 bases from J, leaving 11 bases between. CDR1 is LNHDA and CDR2 is SQIVND in the germline V gene (reference sequence). The CDR3 runs 13 residues. CDR3 DNA: TGTGCCAGTCGCGGGGCCAGCTCCTACGAGCAGTACTTC. Translating gives CASRGASSYEQYF.

The chain has TRBV29-1 and TRBJ2-6, with no clear D. Between the trimmed V and J ends, which lost 4 bases and 1 base, there was a span of 8 bases. This CDR3 is 14 amino acids long. Germline loops: CDR1 SQVTM, CDR2 ANQGSEA. The DNA for the CDR3 is TGCAGCGTTGGGGTGGGGTCTGGGGCCAACGTCCTGACTTTC. Residues: CSVGVGSGANVLTF.

This clone showed up just a few times. The J gene is TRBJ1-2, the V gene TRBV18; 8 bases are shared with TRBD1. With V trimmed by 6 bases and J by 6 bases, 6 bases remained unmatched. From germline, CDR1 is KGHSH and CDR2 LQKENI. CDR3 length: 13 residues. CDR3 loop: CASSDRGRNGYTF. CDR3 nucleotides: TGTGCCAGCTCCGACAGGGGACGGAATGGCTACACCTTC.